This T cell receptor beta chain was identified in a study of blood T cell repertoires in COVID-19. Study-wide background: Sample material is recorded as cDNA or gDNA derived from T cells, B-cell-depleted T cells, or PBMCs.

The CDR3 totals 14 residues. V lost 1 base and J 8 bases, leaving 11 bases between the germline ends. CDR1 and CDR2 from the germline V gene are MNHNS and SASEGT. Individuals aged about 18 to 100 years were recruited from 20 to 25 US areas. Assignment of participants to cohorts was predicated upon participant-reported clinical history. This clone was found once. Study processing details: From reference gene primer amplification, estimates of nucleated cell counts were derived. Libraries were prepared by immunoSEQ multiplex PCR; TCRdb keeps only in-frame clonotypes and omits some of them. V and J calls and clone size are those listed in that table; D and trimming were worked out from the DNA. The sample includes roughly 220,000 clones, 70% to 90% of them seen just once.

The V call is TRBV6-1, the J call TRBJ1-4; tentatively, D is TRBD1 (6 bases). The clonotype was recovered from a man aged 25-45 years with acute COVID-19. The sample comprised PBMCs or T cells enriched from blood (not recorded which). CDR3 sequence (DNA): TGTGCCAGCAGTGAAGTAGGGGGTAGAGAAAAACTGTTTTTT. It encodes CASSEVGGREKLFF.